The rows below give T cell receptor beta chains drawn from one sample of a study of shared clonotypes between healthy human individuals. Sequencing used immunoSEQ multiplex PCR; TCRdb keeps in-frame clones, though not all of them. Of about 1.9 million clones listed, 93% are singletons. The sample taken for sequencing was naive CD8+ T cells from PBMCs. All receptors derive from a man aged 18 to 35 in good health. Some clones in this sample may be carry-over from other donors' samples. CDR3s leave out the opening cysteine and the closing phenylalanine or tryptophan.

>TRBJ2-1|TRBV6-5
ASSYSGLANEQF
>TRBJ1-3|TRBV10-2
ATTGGGLAGNTIY
>TRBJ2-1|TRBV29-1
SVWTYNEQF
>TRBJ1-1|TRBV19
ASSSRWPNTEAF
>TRBJ2-6|TRBV11-2
ASSLVAGANVLT
>TRBJ2-7|TRBV9
ASSADSYEQY
>TRBJ2-5|TRBV15
ATSGVRDFQETQY
>TRBJ1-2|TRBV27
ASSLSRAYGYT
>TRBJ2-7|TRBV28
ASSRKPPSYEQY
>TRBJ2-2|TRBV28
ASSGNGVWTGELF
>TRBJ2-7|TRBV5-4
ASSWDRGSYEQY
>TRBJ2-3|TRBV9
ASSGTGMNTQY
>TRBJ2-3|TRBV9
ASSPPLRDTQY
>TRBJ2-7|TRBV4-1
ASSHAGTSFPEQY
>TRBJ2-2|TRBV27
ASRLGSTGELF
>TRBJ2-3|TRBV2
ASILRVGGGRTDTQY
>TRBJ1-5|TRBV19
ASSSRPSNQPQH
>TRBJ2-5|TRBV11-2
ASSPNTGLAGVQETQY
>TRBJ1-1|TRBV2
ASSERWGTEAF
>TRBJ2-6|TRBV25-1
ASSETGSGANVLT
>TRBJ2-7|TRBV27
ASSSLAGLYEQY
>TRBJ1-1|TRBV14
ASSQEHYGFTEAF
>TRBJ2-1|TRBV7-3
ASSSPGASRKEQF
>TRBJ1-2|TRBV29-1
SVEGDDYGYT
>TRBJ2-2|TRBV2
ASTWTSGSGGELF
>TRBJ1-5|TRBV27
ASSLGTSSNQPQH
>TRBJ1-2|TRBV30
AWSVLGTRDITPNYGYT
>TRBJ1-3|TRBV28
ASSLFVGAAGNTIY
>TRBJ1-1|TRBV27
ASSYRGQANTEAF
>TRBJ2-1|TRBV7-3
ASSLTGDFYNEQF
>TRBJ2-1|TRBV9
ASSVAQRLAGSYNEQF
>TRBJ2-7|TRBV29-1
SVEAGGAAQY
>TRBJ2-1|TRBV27
ASSLSTGAYNEQF